These T cell receptor beta chains were read from a single sample in a study of blood T cell repertoires in COVID-19. Repertoires were generated with immunoSEQ multiplex PCR, while TCRdb's copy carries only in-frame clones and drops some. There are hundreds of thousands of clones in the sample; 85% to 90% occur only once, and over 0.95% lies in the top ten. Input material: PBMCs or T cells enriched from blood (not recorded which). The receptors here all came from a young man who had recovered from COVID-19. CDR3s include the opening cysteine and the closing phenylalanine or tryptophan.

J,length,V,CDR3
TRBJ2-2,13,TRBV9,CASSVTGGGELFF
TRBJ2-7,15,TRBV4-2,CASSLASGSSYEQYF
TRBJ2-3,14,TRBV7-6,CASSSDTYTDTQYF
TRBJ1-2,14,TRBV6-5,CASSYSQGGYGYTF
TRBJ1-1,14,TRBV7-3,CASSVRGLGTEAFF
TRBJ2-7,13,TRBV29-1,CSVGWGHTYEQYF
TRBJ2-5,15,TRBV5-5,CASSLAVQKEETQYF
TRBJ1-2,16,TRBV2,CASSPSLQGAGYGYTF
TRBJ1-1,14,TRBV28,CASSPFGENTEAFF
TRBJ2-3,14,TRBV7-9,CASSGGRNTDTQYF
TRBJ1-2,18,TRBV3-1/TRBV3-2,CASSQDRGGQGTSYGYTF
TRBJ1-2,17,TRBV3-1/TRBV3-2,CASSSSILGQGNYGYTF
TRBJ2-1,15,TRBV25-1,CASSGLLAGYNEQFF
TRBJ2-7,16,TRBV2,CASSEEPGLALYEQYF
TRBJ1-1,13,TRBV28,CASIEGGAPEAFF
TRBJ2-3,14,TRBV2,CASDGGVGTDTQYF
TRBJ1-6,15,TRBV19,CASSMDGQYNSPLHF
TRBJ1-1,14,TRBV28,CASSDRNRDRGAFF
TRBJ1-2,11,TRBV28,CASSRGYGYTF
TRBJ1-6,16,TRBV6-5,CASSYSPPGINSPLHF